A single sample gave rise to the 22 T cell receptor beta chains below, sequenced in a study of PD-1 blockade in classical Hodgkin lymphoma (dated by TCRdb to the early 2020s). Receptor libraries were prepared by the immunoSEQ multiplex PCR assay. The clones in this table, taken by TCRdb from immuneACCESS, are in-frame only. Not every clone is retained; where verified, under half of the shortfall comes from an unresolved V gene, and the cause of the rest is unknown. This sample holds around 19,000 clones; more than 80% were observed only once. Jointly, the top ten make up around 14% of the sample. This sample's time point label indicates: cycle 2 day 1 (C2D1) of nivolumab. Relapse after autologous stem cell transplantation had occurred in all trial patients, and cohorts A, B and C were distinguished by prior brentuximab vedotin exposure. The specimen comprised peripheral blood mononuclear cells (PBMCs), sampled before the second cycle of nivolumab. The receptors stem from a human donor with classical Hodgkin lymphoma.

The rearrangement joins TRBV7-2 to TRBJ2-7; 8 bases fit TRBD2. The ends lost 7 bases at V and 0 bases at J; junction bases unmatched: 11. The CDR3 has 16 amino acids. The germline CDR1 and CDR2 sequences are SGHTA and FQGNSA. Written as DNA, the CDR3 is TGTGCCAGCAAATTAACAAGCGGGGGCCTCTCCTACGAGCAGTACTTC. It codes for CASKLTSGGLSYEQYF.

V gene TRBV7-3 combines with J gene TRBJ2-3; no clear D gene. V gave up 5 bases and J gave up 4 bases, with 13 bases separating them. CDR1 is SGHTA, CDR2 FQGTGA, per germline. The CDR3 extends over 14 amino acids. CDR3 sequence reads: CASSPLSGADTQYF. The CDR3 nucleotides read TGTGCCAGCAGCCCCCTTTCTGGAGCAGATACGCAGTATTTT.

This clone has only a few counts. The V and J genes are TRBV6-6 and TRBJ2-7, with 10 positions matching TRBD1. CDR1 MNHNY and CDR2 SVGAGI come from the germline V gene (reference sequence). This CDR3 spans 15 amino acids. V was pared by 4 bases and J by 0 bases, with 3 bases of the junction left unmatched. The CDR3 loop reads CASSLGQGISYEQYF. The CDR3 DNA is TGTGCCAGCAGTTTGGGACAGGGGATCTCCTACGAGCAGTACTTC.

The gene calls are TRBV5-1 and TRBJ1-4; D perhaps matches TRBD1 (6 bases). From germline, CDR1 is SGHRS and CDR2 YFSETQ. V was cut by 5 bases and J by 3 bases, with 17 bases left in between. The CDR3 length is 16 residues. Here the CDR3 DNA reads TGCGCCAGCAGTATGTTGGGGGCTGGGGCTAATGAAAAACTGTTTTTT. Its protein is CASSMLGAGANEKLFF.

The chain joins TRBV6-5 to TRBJ2-2; D perhaps matches TRBD2 (6 bases). CDR3 length: 16 residues. The V and J ends lost 3 bases and 1 base respectively, with 12 bases between them. From germline, CDR1 is MNHEY and CDR2 SVGAGI. The CDR3 nucleotides are TGTGCCAGCAGTTATTTCGGGGGACTGAACACCGGGGAGCTGTTTTTT. Translated, it gives CASSYFGGLNTGELFF.

The CDR3, as DNA: TGCGCCAGCAGCCCTGTTTCGGGGACTCAAGAGACCCAGTACTTC. Protein sequence: CASSPVSGTQETQYF. This sequence joins TRBV5-1 and TRBJ2-5; D might be TRBD2 (6 bases). Germline loops: CDR1 SGHRS, CDR2 YFSETQ. With 4 bases removed from V and 2 bases from J, the gap between germline ends came to 15 bases. This CDR3 has 15 amino acids.

V gene TRBV5-1 combines with J gene TRBJ2-7; D gene uncertain. Per the germline V gene, CDR1 is SGHRS and CDR2 is YFSETQ. The CDR3 totals 14 residues. Trimming cost V 0 bases and J 1 base, with 8 bases left between them. CDR3 in DNA: TGCGCCAGCAGCTTGGATGTCAAGTCCTACGAGCAGTACTTC. Its protein is CASSLDVKSYEQYF.

This chain joins TRBV7-2 and TRBJ2-1; 9 bases match TRBD2. Germline CDR1 SGHTA, CDR2 FQGNSA. Losses at the gene ends were 8 bases for V and 3 bases for J; bases not matched to a gene: 5. The CDR3 contains 14 residues. The CDR3 sequence: CASRKRGDYNEQFF. Here the CDR3 DNA reads TGTGCCAGCCGTAAGCGGGGGGACTACAATGAGCAGTTCTTC.

The CDR3 bases are TGTGCCAGTAGCGGGGGGGCAGTCGCAACTAATGAAAAACTGTTTTTT. It is translated as CASSGGAVATNEKLFF. The rearrangement joins TRBV19 to TRBJ1-4, with D possibly being TRBD1 (6 bases). V was clipped by 6 bases and J by 0 bases, with 14 bases between them. Germline V gene sequence: CDR1 LNHDA, CDR2 SQIVND (reference sequence). This CDR3 comprises 16 residues.

The chain is built from TRBV5-1 and TRBJ1-3, with 7 bases aligning to TRBD1. CDR1 is SGHRS and CDR2 is YFSETQ in the germline V gene. Unmatched junction bases numbered 2, after V lost 0 bases and J lost 2 bases. The CDR3 sequence is 15 residues long. CDR3 loop: CASSLVQGAGNTIYF. DNA for the CDR3: TGCGCCAGCAGCTTGGTTCAGGGGGCTGGAAACACCATATATTTT.

V gene TRBV4-2 combines with J gene TRBJ2-7, with 10 nucleotides matching TRBD2. V lost 2 bases and J lost 2; bases outside the gene matches: 3. CDR3 length equals 15 residues. The germline CDR1 and CDR2 sequences are LGHNA and YNFKEQ. The CDR3 loop reads CASSQTSGEAYEQYF. Written as DNA, the CDR3 is TGTGCCAGCAGCCAAACTAGCGGGGAAGCCTACGAGCAGTACTTC.

This clone has just one count. The chain uses TRBV5-1 and TRBJ2-5, with TRBD2 matching 9 bases. Per the germline V gene, CDR1 is SGHRS and CDR2 is YFSETQ. The CDR3 is 16 amino acids. Trimming cost V 0 bases and J 1 base; bases outside gene matches: 4. The CDR3 region has the DNA TGCGCCAGCAGCTTGGGTTCTAGCGGGGCCCAAGAGACCCAGTACTTC. Encoded protein: CASSLGSSGAQETQYF.

The rearrangement uses TRBV5-1 and TRBJ1-2; D perhaps matches TRBD1 (5 bases). The CDR3 consists of 15 residues. The V end was cut by 7 bases, the J end by 4 bases, with 20 bases between. Germline V lookup: CDR1 SGHRS, CDR2 YFSETQ. CDR3: CASRVGAQGSYGYTF. The CDR3 DNA is TGCGCCAGCCGGGTAGGGGCGCAAGGAAGCTATGGCTACACCTTC.

The gene calls are TRBV5-1 and TRBJ1-2; D uncertain. Germline CDR1 is SGHRS and CDR2 is YFSETQ. Trimming pared 6 bases from V and 4 bases from J, leaving 13 bases between. This CDR3 region has 13 residues. CDR3 nucleotide sequence: TGCGCCAGCACTCCCGTAGGATCCTATGGCTACACCTTC. Its translation: CASTPVGSYGYTF.

This clone has only a few counts. The chain links TRBV6-6 to TRBJ1-1, with D uncertain. From germline, CDR1 is MNHNY and CDR2 SVGAGI (reference sequence). V was clipped by 7 bases and J by 0 bases, with 9 bases between them. There are 13 residues in the CDR3. The CDR3 DNA follows: TGTGCCAGCAAACAGCTTTTGAACACTGAAGCTTTCTTT. Translating gives CASKQLLNTEAFF.

The V and J genes are TRBV27 and TRBJ2-7; D possibly uses TRBD1 or TRBD2 (5 bases each). This CDR3 spans 15 amino acids. V was clipped by 3 bases and J by 1 base, with 13 bases between them. Germline values: CDR1 MNHEY, CDR2 SMNVEV (reference sequence). Here the CDR3 DNA reads TGTGCCAGCAGTTTCATGGGACCAGGGTCCTACGAGCAGTACTTC. Protein sequence: CASSFMGPGSYEQYF.

This chain links TRBV2 with TRBJ1-2; D may be TRBD1 (5 bases). Trimming pared 4 bases from V and 4 bases from J, leaving 10 bases between. This CDR3 region has 13 residues. Germline V gene lookup returns CDR1 SNHLY and CDR2 FYNNEI. The chain's CDR3 is CASSGGGGYGYTF. The CDR3 DNA sequence: TGTGCCAGCAGTGGGGGCGGCGGCTATGGCTACACCTTC.

V usage is TRBV5-1 and J usage is TRBJ2-2, with 7 bases identical to TRBD1. The CDR3 is 13 amino acids. The germline V gene has CDR1 SGHRS and CDR2 YFSETQ. The V gene end was trimmed by 5 bases and the J gene end by 11 bases; junction bases not matched to a gene: 9. Written as DNA, the CDR3 is TGCGCCAGCAGTTTCTCCGGGACAGCCGAGCTGTTTTTT. Translated: CASSFSGTAELFF.

The rearrangement uses TRBV2 and TRBJ2-3, with no clear D. This CDR3 contains 15 residues. The V and J ends lost 6 bases and 0 bases respectively, with 13 bases between them. The germline gives CDR1 SNHLY, CDR2 FYNNEI. The CDR3 DNA reads as TGTGCCAGCAGACCGGACGCTGCTAGCACAGATACGCAGTATTTT. As protein: CASRPDAASTDTQYF. Drawing the rest from reference TRBV2 and TRBJ2-3, the complete variable domain is EPEVTQTPSHQVTQMGQEVILRCVPISNHLYFYWYRQILGQKVEFLVSFYNNEISEKSEIFDDQFSVERPDGSNFTLKIRSTKLEDSAMYFCASRPDAASTDTQYFGPGTRLTVL.

The rearrangement joins TRBV5-1 to TRBJ2-2; a possible D gene is TRBD1 (5 bases). The CDR3 is 15 amino acids. Trimming took 0 bases from V and 2 from J, leaving 8 bases between them. The germline V gene has CDR1 SGHRS and CDR2 YFSETQ. Written as DNA, the CDR3 is TGCGCCAGCAGCTTGGCAGGGCTCAACACCGGGGAGCTGTTTTTT. Translated, it gives CASSLAGLNTGELFF.

This rearrangement joins TRBV5-1 to TRBJ2-5, with D possibly matching TRBD1 (6 bases). Germline values: CDR1 SGHRS, CDR2 YFSETQ. The CDR3 consists of 14 residues. V was cut by 6 bases and J by 3 bases, with 15 bases left in between. DNA for the CDR3: TGCGCCAGCACCCCCCGGACAGCTAAAGAGACCCAGTACTTC. Translation: CASTPRTAKETQYF.

The chain uses TRBV7-2 and TRBJ2-3, with D possibly matching TRBD2 (7 bases). This CDR3 spans 17 amino acids. CDR1 and CDR2 from the germline V gene are SGHTA and FQGNSA. Trimming cost V 0 bases and J 0 bases, with 13 bases left between them. CDR3 region: CASSLAGGGGSTDTQYF. The CDR3 region has the DNA TGTGCCAGCAGCTTAGCGGGCGGGGGCGGTAGCACAGATACGCAGTATTTT.